The 25 T cell receptor beta chains presented below share a single source sample, sequenced in a study of Tregs in tolerant kidney transplant recipients. Here immunoSEQ multiplex PCR was the method, and the copy in TCRdb shows in-frame clones only, minus some. The sample records tens of thousands of clones, 70% to 90% being singletons. The starting material was CD4+ T cells from blood, obtained before the transplant. All receptors come from a human donor who received a combined kidney and bone marrow transplant.

The rearrangement uses TRBV5-4 and TRBJ1-2; 9 nucleotides match TRBD1. Losses at the gene ends were 4 bases for V and 7 bases for J; bases not matched to a gene: 8. Per the germline V gene, CDR1 is SGHNT and CDR2 is YYREEE (reference sequence). CDR3 length equals 14 residues. CDR3 region: CASSPDRGRLGYTF. The CDR3 DNA reads as TGTGCCAGCAGCCCGGACAGGGGTCGTCTTGGCTACACCTTC.

The chain combines TRBV28 with TRBJ1-1, with 8 positions matching TRBD1. The J segment lost 0 bases and the V segment lost 6 bases, leaving 9 bases of the junction unmatched. The CDR3 consists of 16 residues. CDR1 MDHEN and CDR2 SYDVKM come from the germline V gene. CDR3 protein: CASSGLWTGLNTEAFF. CDR3 sequence (DNA): TGTGCCAGCAGCGGTCTCTGGACAGGGCTGAACACTGAAGCTTTCTTT.

The CDR3 nucleotides read TGCGCCAGCAGCTTGCCGGGGGGAGGTACAGATACGCAGTATTTT. Amino acid sequence: CASSLPGGGTDTQYF. The chain has TRBV5-1 and TRBJ2-3, with 7 bases that match TRBD2. This CDR3 has 15 amino acids. V lost 1 base and J lost 3; bases outside the gene matches: 5. CDR1 and CDR2 (germline): SGHRS, YFSETQ.

The V call is TRBV7-6, the J call TRBJ1-4; 12 positions match TRBD1. Per germline, CDR1 SGHVS and CDR2 FNYEAQ. This CDR3 region has 17 residues. With V trimmed by 1 base and J by 8 bases, 8 bases remained unmatched. The CDR3 region has the DNA TGTGCCAGCAGCTTAGACACCGGGACAGGGGGCAAAGAAAAACTGTTTTTT. Encoded protein: CASSLDTGTGGKEKLFF.

V is TRBV6-5 and J is TRBJ2-5; TRBD1 matches at 7 bases. This CDR3 contains 15 residues. Germline loops: CDR1 MNHEY, CDR2 SVGAGI. Trimming cost V 5 bases and J 3 bases; bases outside gene matches: 9. CDR3 DNA: TGTGCCAGCAGTCAACCCGGGACAGCGAAAGAGACCCAGTACTTC. It codes for CASSQPGTAKETQYF.

This clone was seen a few times. The chain couples TRBV6-1 to TRBJ1-5; D not certain. The CDR3 has 13 residues. V lost 1 base and J lost 4, with 5 bases in between. Looked up from germline, CDR1 is MNHNS and CDR2 is SASEGT. The CDR3 DNA sequence: TGTGCCAGCAGTGAAGGGCTTAATCAGCCCCAGCATTTT. It translates to CASSEGLNQPQHF.

J is TRBJ2-2 and V is TRBV7-3, with a tentative D call TRBD2 (5 bases). Trimming stripped 2 bases from V and 1 base from J, with 5 bases between. There are 14 residues in the CDR3. Per the germline V gene, CDR1 is SGHTA and CDR2 is FQGTGA. The CDR3 coding sequence is TGTGCCAGCAGCTTAGCGGGGAACACCGGGGAGCTGTTTTTT. Its protein product is CASSLAGNTGELFF.

The genes are TRBV28 and TRBJ1-5, with no clear D. Trimming removed 4 bases at V and 5 bases at J, with 6 bases between. The CDR3 has 12 residues. Germline V lookup: CDR1 MDHEN, CDR2 SYDVKM. CDR3 DNA sequence: TGTGCCAGCAGTTGGAGGGATCAGCCCCAGCATTTT. Protein: CASSWRDQPQHF.

The gene calls are TRBV5-6 and TRBJ2-2; 11 bases agree with TRBD1. The germline V gene has CDR1 SGHDT and CDR2 YYEEEE. The length of the CDR3 is 17 residues. J gave up 1 base and V 4 bases, and 6 bases lay outside the gene matches. The DNA of the CDR3 is TGTGCCAGCAGCGGACAGGGGGCGCGGGGGAACACCGGGGAGCTGTTTTTT. Translated, it gives CASSGQGARGNTGELFF.

The chain carries TRBV29-1 and TRBJ2-2, with 7 bases identical to TRBD1. Germline V lookup: CDR1 SQVTM, CDR2 ANQGSEA. The CDR3 loop spans 14 amino acids. The ends lost 6 bases at V and 2 bases at J; junction bases unmatched: 6. CDR3 nucleotides: TGCAGCGTGCTGACAGGGTTTAACACCGGGGAGCTGTTTTTT. Protein product: CSVLTGFNTGELFF.

The chain is built from TRBV19 and TRBJ1-2, with 7 positions matching TRBD1. Trimming removed 4 bases from V and 4 bases from J; junction bases left unmatched: 3. Germline V CDR1 and CDR2: LNHDA, SQIVND (reference sequence). The CDR3 spans 13 residues. The CDR3 spells CASSNRGTYGYTF. CDR3 nucleotides: TGTGCCAGTAGTAACAGGGGAACCTATGGCTACACCTTC.

This rearrangement joins TRBV27 to TRBJ2-7, with TRBD1 matching 11 bases. CDR1 and CDR2 from the germline V gene are MNHEY and SMNVEV (reference sequence). This CDR3 has 14 residues. V was clipped by 8 bases and J by 2 bases; unmatched bases: 5. CDR3 amino acids: CASSGDRGAYEQYF. CDR3 nucleotides: TGTGCCAGCTCCGGGGACAGGGGGGCCTACGAGCAGTACTTC.

The genes are TRBV7-3 and TRBJ2-2; TRBD2 matches 9 bases. The length of the CDR3 is 15 residues. The V gene end was trimmed by 5 bases and the J gene end by 1 base; junction bases not matched to a gene: 2. In germline, CDR1 is SGHTA, CDR2 FQGTGA. The CDR3: CASSTSGQNTGELFF. In DNA, the CDR3 is TGTGCCAGCAGCACTAGCGGGCAGAACACCGGGGAGCTGTTTTTT. Based on the CDR3 plus reference TRBV7-3 and TRBJ2-2, the full variable domain is GAGVSQTPSNKVTEKGKYVELRCDPISGHTALYWYRQSLGQGPEFLIYFQGTGAADDSGLPNDRFFAVRPEGSVSTLKIQRTERGDSAVYLCASSTSGQNTGELFFGEGSRLTVL.

J is TRBJ2-1 and V is TRBV6-4; 13 bases are shared with TRBD2. V was pared by 5 bases and J by 7 bases, with 2 bases of the junction left unmatched. The germline V gene has CDR1 MRHNA and CDR2 SNTAGT. The CDR3 contains 14 residues. This CDR3 is CASSSGLAGNEQFF. The CDR3 nucleotides read TGTGCCAGCAGTTCGGGACTAGCGGGGAATGAGCAGTTCTTC.

V usage is TRBV6-6 and J usage is TRBJ1-2, with 8 bases lining up with TRBD1. CDR1 and CDR2 (germline): MNHNY, SVGAGI (reference sequence). The CDR3 has 14 amino acids. V trimming: 6 bases; J trimming: 7 bases; junction bases outside the gene matches: 10. The CDR3 DNA follows: TGTGCCAGCAGGAAGGACAGGGAAAATAGTGGCTACACCTTC. Translation gives CASRKDRENSGYTF.

CDR3: CASSPTGYDEQYF. The CDR3 bases are TGTGCCAGCAGTCCGACAGGGTATGACGAGCAGTACTTC. The J gene is TRBJ2-7, the V gene TRBV6-5, with 7 bases lining up with TRBD1. CDR1 and CDR2 from the germline V gene are MNHEY and SVGAGI. Unmatched junction bases numbered 6, after V lost 5 bases and J lost 5 bases. The CDR3 loop spans 13 amino acids.

V gene TRBV29-1 combines with J gene TRBJ1-1; perhaps TRBD1 as D (5 bases). This CDR3 is 12 amino acids long. CDR1 is SQVTM, CDR2 ANQGSEA, per germline. V lost 3 bases and J lost 1, with 6 bases in between. The CDR3 bases are TGCAGCGTTGATCAGGGGAACACTGAAGCTTTCTTT. Its translation: CSVDQGNTEAFF.

This chain connects TRBV4-2 to TRBJ2-1; the match to TRBD1 covers 9 bases. Germline CDR1 and CDR2: LGHNA and YNFKEQ. This CDR3 comprises 16 residues. J was trimmed by 2 bases and V by 1 base; bases with no gene match: 3. The CDR3 bases are TGTGCCAGCAGCCAAGTGGGACAGGGCCCCTACAATGAGCAGTTCTTC. Its translation: CASSQVGQGPYNEQFF.

This chain joins TRBV27 and TRBJ2-7; D unclear. This CDR3 spans 13 amino acids. CDR1 MNHEY and CDR2 SMNVEV come from the germline V gene (reference sequence). Trimming shortened V by 8 bases and J by 6 bases, and 17 bases separated the two germline ends. The chain's CDR3 is CASCPSWAGEQYF. DNA for the CDR3: TGTGCCAGCTGCCCTTCTTGGGCAGGCGAGCAGTACTTC.

The chain links TRBV28 to TRBJ2-1; 7 bases are shared with TRBD1. The CDR3 is made up of 16 amino acids. CDR1 and CDR2 (germline): MDHEN, SYDVKM. J gave up 4 bases and V 5 bases, and 11 bases lay outside the gene matches. The DNA of the CDR3 is TGTGCCAGCAGTCCTGGGACAGCTCAATTATACAATGAGCAGTTCTTC. It yields the protein CASSPGTAQLYNEQFF.

This chain connects TRBV7-9 to TRBJ2-2; 7 positions match TRBD1. Trimming removed 0 bases from V and 6 bases from J; junction bases left unmatched: 7. The length of the CDR3 is 16 residues. Germline CDR1 reads SEHNR; CDR2 reads FQNEAQ (reference sequence). CDR3 nucleotide sequence: TGTGCCAGCAGCTTAGCGTGGGACAGTCGCGCCGGGGAGCTGTTTTTT. Translating gives CASSLAWDSRAGELFF.

The rearrangement uses TRBV5-4 and TRBJ2-7, with a tentative D call TRBD2 (5 bases). The ends were cut back, 1 base at V and 0 bases at J, with 5 bases in the middle. Per the germline V gene, CDR1 is SGHNT and CDR2 is YYREEE (reference sequence). This CDR3 contains 13 residues. CDR3 sequence: CASSLRGSYEQYF. The CDR3 coding sequence is TGTGCCAGCAGCTTGCGGGGCTCCTACGAGCAGTACTTC.

The J gene is TRBJ2-7, the V gene TRBV7-7, with a possible D match to TRBD2 (6 bases). This CDR3 is 16 amino acids long. V was cut by 5 bases and J by 1 base, with 18 bases left in between. Germline V CDR1 and CDR2: SSHAT, FNYEAQ (reference sequence). DNA for the CDR3: TGTGCCAGCAGCCCGGGATCCCCCCGGGGGTCCTACGAGCAGTACTTC. The encoded protein is CASSPGSPRGSYEQYF.

V usage is TRBV4-1 and J usage is TRBJ2-1, with D perhaps TRBD2 (6 bases). Trimming shortened V by 3 bases and J by 12 bases, and 18 bases separated the two germline ends. The germline gives CDR1 MGHRA, CDR2 YSYEKL. CDR3 length: 14 amino acids. Here the CDR3 reads CASSHPPGLSRQFF. The CDR3 coding sequence is TGCGCCAGCAGCCATCCTCCGGGACTCTCGAGGCAGTTCTTC.

The CDR3 loop reads CASSPGDRGYSTEAFF. CDR3 nucleotide sequence: TGCGCCAGCAGCCCTGGGGACAGGGGATATAGCACTGAAGCTTTCTTT. V gene TRBV5-1 combines with J gene TRBJ1-1; 10 nucleotides agree with TRBD1. The germline V gene encodes CDR1 SGHRS and CDR2 YFSETQ. This CDR3 spans 16 amino acids. The V gene end was trimmed by 4 bases and the J gene end by 4 bases; junction bases not matched to a gene: 10.